These 7 T cell receptor beta chains were all obtained from the same sample, sequenced in a study of T cell changes during pregnancy in multiple sclerosis. Generated by immunoSEQ multiplex PCR, the TCRdb table keeps only in-frame clones and is missing some. The sample has fewer than 85,000 clones; 92% are singletons. Sample: peripheral blood, taken in the second trimester of pregnancy. The receptors here all came from a female donor with multiple sclerosis, enrolled in a pregnancy study.

This clone has just one count. This CDR3 reads CSARRDSLYTF. Here the CDR3 DNA reads TGCAGTGCTAGGCGGGACAGCTTATACACCTTC. The J gene is TRBJ1-2, the V gene TRBV20-1, with TRBD1 matching 7 bases. CDR1 and CDR2 from the germline V gene are DFQATT and SNEGSKA (reference sequence). V shed 3 bases, J shed 11 bases, and the junction held 6 bases outside the gene matches. The CDR3 loop spans 11 amino acids.

The chain recombines TRBV11-2 with TRBJ2-7; TRBD2 is a possible D gene (5 bases). CDR1 is SGHAT, CDR2 FQNNGV, per germline. The germline V and J ends were trimmed by 0 bases and 6 bases, with 15 bases remaining between them. The CDR3 has 15 amino acids. The CDR3: CASSLEGSALGEQYF. CDR3 bases: TGTGCCAGCAGCTTAGAAGGTAGCGCCCTTGGCGAGCAGTACTTC.

The chain recombines TRBV30 with TRBJ2-3, with unresolved D. Trimming took 4 bases from V and 5 from J, leaving 7 bases between them. The CDR3 is made up of 11 amino acids. Germline values: CDR1 GTSNPN, CDR2 SVGIG (reference sequence). CDR3 residues: CAWTPGDTQYF. In DNA form, the CDR3 reads TGTGCCTGGACCCCCGGAGATACGCAGTATTTT.

The chain is built from TRBV10-3 and TRBJ1-2; 7 bases map to TRBD1. CDR3 size: 11 residues. With 7 bases clipped from V and 7 bases from J, the junction kept 3 bases outside the gene matches. From germline, CDR1 is ENHRY and CDR2 SYGVKD. The CDR3 region is CAIKGDSGYTF. The DNA for the CDR3 is TGTGCCATCAAGGGGGACAGTGGCTACACCTTC.

This chain uses TRBV7-2 with TRBJ2-5, with TRBD2 matching 8 bases. V was clipped by 6 bases and J by 1 base; unmatched bases: 7. CDR1 SGHTA and CDR2 FQGNSA come from the germline V gene. The CDR3 contains 15 residues. CDR3 in amino acids: CASSRGGGSQETQYF. CDR3 sequence (DNA): TGTGCCAGCAGTCGAGGCGGGGGGTCCCAAGAGACCCAGTACTTC.

The chain uses TRBV10-3 and TRBJ1-2; D is perhaps TRBD1 (6 bases). The V end was cut by 0 bases, the J end by 6 bases, with 8 bases between. The CDR3 length is 13 residues. Germline CDR1 and CDR2: ENHRY and SYGVKD. The chain's CDR3 is CAISESGGDGYTF. In DNA form, the CDR3 reads TGTGCCATCAGTGAGTCAGGGGGAGATGGCTACACCTTC.

The CDR3 loop is CASSPGQGTTNEKLFF. The DNA of the CDR3 is TGTGCCAGCAGCCCCGGACAGGGTACTACTAATGAAAAACTGTTTTTT. V and J are TRBV7-8 and TRBJ1-4; TRBD1 agrees at 8 bases. This CDR3 has 16 residues. Germline trimming cut 5 bases from V and 2 bases from J; bases unmatched to any gene: 7. Per the germline V gene, CDR1 is SGHVS and CDR2 is FQNEAQ.